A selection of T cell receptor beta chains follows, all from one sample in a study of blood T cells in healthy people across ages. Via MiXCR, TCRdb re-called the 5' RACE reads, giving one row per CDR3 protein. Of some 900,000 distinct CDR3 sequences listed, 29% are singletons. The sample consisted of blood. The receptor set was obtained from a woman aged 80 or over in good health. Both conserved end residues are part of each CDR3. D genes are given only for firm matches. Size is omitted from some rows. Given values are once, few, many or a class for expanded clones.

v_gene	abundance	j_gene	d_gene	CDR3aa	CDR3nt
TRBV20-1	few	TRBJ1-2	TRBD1	CSAIRQGARNGYTF	TGCAGTGCTATTAGACAGGGGGCGCGAAATGGCTACACCTTC
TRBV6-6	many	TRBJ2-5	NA	CASSYWAGKETQYF	TGTGCCAGCAGTTACTGGGCAGGGAAAGAGACCCAGTACTTC
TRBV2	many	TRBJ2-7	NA	CASSEESGPHYEQYF	TGTGCCAGCAGTGAAGAATCAGGTCCCCACTACGAGCAGTACTTC
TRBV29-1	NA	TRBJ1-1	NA	CSVEDLRVEAFF	TGCAGCGTTGAAGATCTGAGGGTAGAAGCTTTCTTT
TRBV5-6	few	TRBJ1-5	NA	CASSLGSANNQPQHF	TGTGCCAGCAGCTTGGGATCAGCAAACAATCAGCCCCAGCATTTT
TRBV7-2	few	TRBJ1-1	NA	CASSLGSQVKNTEAFF	TGTGCCAGCAGCTTGGGGTCTCAAGTCAAGAACACTGAAGCTTTCTTT
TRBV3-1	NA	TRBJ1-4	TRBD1	CASSHTGVGEKLFF	TGTGCCAGCAGCCATACAGGGGTTGGTGAAAAACTGTTTTTT
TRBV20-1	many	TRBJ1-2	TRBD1	CSARVTGTGGGYTF	TGCAGTGCTAGAGTTACCGGGACAGGGGGTGGCTACACCTTC
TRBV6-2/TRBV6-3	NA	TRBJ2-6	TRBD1	CASSSGQGGTGANVLTF	TGTGCCAGCAGCTCCGGACAGGGAGGAACTGGGGCCAACGTCCTGACTTTC
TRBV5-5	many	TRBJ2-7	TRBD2	CASSLSPSGVYEQYF	TGTGCCAGCAGCTTGTCTCCTAGCGGGGTCTACGAGCAGTACTTC
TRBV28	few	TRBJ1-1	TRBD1	CASSFPTGGKVEAFF	TGTGCCAGCAGTTTCCCGACAGGGGGGAAGGTTGAAGCTTTCTTT
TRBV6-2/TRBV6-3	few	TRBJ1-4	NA	CASTDVGTWGNEKLFF	TGTGCCAGCACCGACGTGGGGACCTGGGGTAATGAAAAACTGTTTTTT
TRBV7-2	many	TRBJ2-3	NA	CASSWSQTDTQYF	TGTGCCAGCAGCTGGAGTCAAACAGATACGCAGTATTTT
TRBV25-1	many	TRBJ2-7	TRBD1	CASSESDRGWEQYF	TGTGCCAGCAGTGAATCCGACAGGGGATGGGAGCAGTACTTC
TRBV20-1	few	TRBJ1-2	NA	CSARRDAGSYGYTF	TGCAGTGCGCGCCGGGACGCAGGATCTTATGGCTACACCTTC
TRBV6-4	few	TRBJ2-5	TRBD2	CASSRLAGEQETQYF	TGTGCCAGCAGTCGACTAGCGGGGGAGCAAGAGACCCAGTACTTC
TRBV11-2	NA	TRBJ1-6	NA	CASTPSRNSPLHF	TGTGCCAGCACGCCGTCGAGAAATTCACCCCTCCACTTT
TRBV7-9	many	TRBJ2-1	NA	CASSPGHTSSNEQFF	TGTGCCAGCAGTCCGGGACACACCTCATCCAATGAGCAGTTCTTC
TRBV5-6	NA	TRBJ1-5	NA	CASSFRGTGGNQPQHF	TGTGCCAGCAGCTTTAGGGGGACTGGAGGGAATCAGCCCCAGCATTTT
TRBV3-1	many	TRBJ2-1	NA	CASSPKVQSNEQFF	TGTGCCAGCAGCCCAAAAGTGCAGAGCAATGAGCAGTTCTTC
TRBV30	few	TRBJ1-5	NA	CAWSEGSNQPQHF	TGTGCCTGGAGTGAGGGGAGTAATCAGCCCCAGCATTTT
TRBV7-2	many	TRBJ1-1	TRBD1	CASSAWDRGGTEAFF	TGTGCCAGCAGCGCTTGGGACAGGGGAGGGACTGAAGCTTTCTTT
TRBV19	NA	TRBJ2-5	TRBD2	CASSTYSAGTSGAGRETQYF	TGTGCCAGTAGTACCTACTCTGCCGGGACTAGCGGGGCCGGGCGAGAGACCCAGTACTTC
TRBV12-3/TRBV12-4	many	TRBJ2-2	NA	CASSLEVSRGTGELFF	TGTGCCAGCAGTTTAGAAGTCTCTAGGGGGACCGGGGAGCTGTTTTTT
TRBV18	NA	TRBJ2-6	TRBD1	CASPPRTGALSGANVLTF	TGTGCCAGCCCACCACGTACAGGGGCCCTCTCTGGGGCCAACGTCCTGACTTTC
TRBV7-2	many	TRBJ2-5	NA	CASSTRDGKETQYF	TGTGCCAGCAGCACCCGGGACGGAAAAGAGACCCAGTACTTC
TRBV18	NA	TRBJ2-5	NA	CASSPGQYEQCF	TGTGCCAGCTCACCAGGACAGTACGAGCAGTGCTTC
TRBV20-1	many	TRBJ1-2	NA	CSAPANYGYTF	TGCAGTGCTCCCGCCAACTATGGCTACACCTTC
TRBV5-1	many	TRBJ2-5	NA	CASSLHQQETQYF	TGCGCCAGCAGCTTGCATCAGCAAGAGACCCAGTACTTC
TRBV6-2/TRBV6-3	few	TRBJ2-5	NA	CASSQTSRRETQYF	TGTGCCAGCAGCCAGACAAGTCGACGAGAGACCCAGTACTTC
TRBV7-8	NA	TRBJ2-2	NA	CASSLLAGTGELFF	TGTGCCAGCAGCCTACTTGCGGGAACCGGGGAGCTGTTTTTT
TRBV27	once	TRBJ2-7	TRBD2	CATSTSGRWWEQYF	TGTGCCACCTCGACTAGCGGGAGATGGTGGGAGCAGTACTTC
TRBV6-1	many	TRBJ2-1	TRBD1	CASSEVWTGGLNEQFF	TGTGCCAGCAGTGAAGTCTGGACAGGGGGCTTGAATGAGCAGTTCTTC
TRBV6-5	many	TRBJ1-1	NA	CASSWGGKLNTEAFF	TGTGCCAGCAGTTGGGGAGGGAAACTGAACACTGAAGCTTTCTTT
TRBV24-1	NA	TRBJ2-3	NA	CATRGIYTDTQYF	TGTGCCACCAGAGGGATATACACAGATACGCAGTATTTT
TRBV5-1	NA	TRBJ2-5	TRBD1	CASSFLGQSETQYF	TGCGCCAGCAGCTTTTTGGGACAGAGTGAGACCCAGTACTTC
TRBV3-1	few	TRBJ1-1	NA	CASTPRVMGGLNTEAFF	TGTGCCAGCACCCCTCGTGTGATGGGGGGGTTAAACACTGAAGCTTTCTTT
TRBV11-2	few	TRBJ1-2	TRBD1	CASSPLGDRVQGYTF	TGTGCCAGCAGCCCCCTCGGGGACAGGGTACAGGGCTACACCTTC
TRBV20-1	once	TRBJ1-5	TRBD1	CCARGPGQGTRSNQPQHF	TGCTGTGCTAGAGGCCCGGGACAGGGGACCCGTAGCAATCAGCCCCAGCATTTT